The T cell receptor beta chain under discussion was sequenced for a study of T cell clonotyping in hematopoietic cell transplantation. Profiling relied on immunoSEQ multiplex PCR, and the TCRdb table lists in-frame clones only, not all of them. The sample lists tens of thousands of clones; 95% were seen once. Germline CDR1 LNHNV, CDR2 YYDKDF (reference sequence). The CDR3 is 15 residues long. The V end was cut by 4 bases, the J end by 7 bases, with 19 bases between. This clone was detected once. This sequence was found in a man between 25 and 39 years old in good health. Some clones in this sample may be carry-over from other donors' samples. Material for sequencing was peripheral blood mononuclear cells. This rearrangement joins TRBV15 to TRBJ2-5, with D maybe TRBD1 (5 bases). CDR3 region: CATSTDKGMMGTQYF. Written as DNA, the CDR3 is TGTGCCACCAGCACAGACAAGGGGATGATGGGGACCCAGTACTTC. Drawing the rest from reference TRBV15 and TRBJ2-5, the complete variable domain is DAMVIQNPRYQVTQFGKPVTLSCSQTLNHNVMYWYQQKSSQAPKLLFHYYDKDFNNEADTPDNFQSRRPNTSFCFLDIRSPGLGDTAMYLCATSTDKGMMGTQYFGPGTRLLVL.